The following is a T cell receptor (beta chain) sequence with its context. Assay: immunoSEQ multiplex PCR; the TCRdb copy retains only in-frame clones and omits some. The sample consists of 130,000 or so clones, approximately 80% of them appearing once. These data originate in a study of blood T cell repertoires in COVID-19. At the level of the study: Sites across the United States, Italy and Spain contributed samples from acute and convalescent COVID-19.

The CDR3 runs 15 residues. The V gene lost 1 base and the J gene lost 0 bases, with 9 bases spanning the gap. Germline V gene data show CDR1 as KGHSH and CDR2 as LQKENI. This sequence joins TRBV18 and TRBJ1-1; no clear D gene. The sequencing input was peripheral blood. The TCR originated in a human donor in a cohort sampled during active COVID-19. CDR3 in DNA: TGTGCCAGCTCACCACGAGGCCAAATGAACACTGAAGCTTTCTTT. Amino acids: CASSPRGQMNTEAFF.